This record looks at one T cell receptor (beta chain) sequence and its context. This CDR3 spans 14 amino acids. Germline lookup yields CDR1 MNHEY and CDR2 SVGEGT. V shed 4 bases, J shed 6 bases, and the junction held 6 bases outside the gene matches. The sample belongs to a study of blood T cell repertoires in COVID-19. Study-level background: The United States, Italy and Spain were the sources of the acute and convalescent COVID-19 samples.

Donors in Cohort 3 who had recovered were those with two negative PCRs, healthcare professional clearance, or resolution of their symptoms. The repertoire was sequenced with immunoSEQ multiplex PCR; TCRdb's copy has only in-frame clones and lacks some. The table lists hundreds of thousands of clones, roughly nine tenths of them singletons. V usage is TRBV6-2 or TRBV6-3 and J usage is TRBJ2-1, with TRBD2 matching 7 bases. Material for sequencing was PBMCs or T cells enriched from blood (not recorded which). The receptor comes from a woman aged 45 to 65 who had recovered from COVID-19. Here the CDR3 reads CASSSGAGLNEQFF. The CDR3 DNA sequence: TGTGCCAGCAGTTCTGGAGCGGGGCTCAATGAGCAGTTCTTC.